This is a list of T cell receptor beta chains from one sample in a study of chemoradiotherapy in HPV16-positive cancers. Produced via immunoSEQ multiplex PCR; TCRdb's table is partial and in-frame only. The repertoire holds about 21,000 clones, 70% to 90% seen once, with roughly 2.3% in the top ten. This material consisted of blood, taken from a patient who underwent chemoradiotherapy. The receptors shown here come from a human donor with HPV-associated anogenital cancer. Each CDR3 is given with its conserved first and last residue. Each record gives: clone size, J gene, D gene, V gene, CDR3 DNA, CDR3 protein. D genes are given only for firm matches. For some rows the clone size is stated as once, few or many, or as a class when expanded; others skip it.

clone_size: NA
j_call: TRBJ2-1
d_call: NA
v_call: TRBV7-2
cdr3_nt: TGTGCCAGCAGCGGAAGACAGGGAGGCTCCTACAATGAGCAGTTCTTC
cdr3_aa: CASSGRQGGSYNEQFF

clone_size: NA
j_call: TRBJ1-6
d_call: NA
v_call: TRBV19
cdr3_nt: TGTGCCAGTAGCACCCTAGGACAGATCTATAATTCACCCCTCCACTTT
cdr3_aa: CASSTLGQIYNSPLHF

clone_size: few
j_call: TRBJ1-1
d_call: NA
v_call: TRBV19
cdr3_nt: TGTGCCAGTAGTGCTTCCCATGGGGGCACTGAAGCTTTCTTT
cdr3_aa: CASSASHGGTEAFF

clone_size: NA
j_call: TRBJ2-2
d_call: TRBD2
v_call: TRBV9
cdr3_nt: TGTGCCAGCACGAGCAGTAGCGGGAGGGCCTTGGACACCGGGGAGCTGTTTTTT
cdr3_aa: CASTSSSGRALDTGELFF

clone_size: NA
j_call: TRBJ2-2
d_call: NA
v_call: TRBV5-1
cdr3_nt: TGCGCCAGCAGCTCTCCGACAGGTTTGGGGGTCCGGGAGCTGTTTTTT
cdr3_aa: CASSSPTGLGVRELFF

clone_size: NA
j_call: TRBJ1-6
d_call: TRBD1
v_call: TRBV18
cdr3_nt: TGTGCCAGCTCAGACGACAGGGATAATTCACCCCTCCACTTT
cdr3_aa: CASSDDRDNSPLHF

clone_size: NA
j_call: TRBJ2-5
d_call: TRBD2
v_call: TRBV7-2
cdr3_nt: TGTGCCAGCAGCCTTAGCGGGGGGCAACAAGAGACCCAGTACTTC
cdr3_aa: CASSLSGGQQETQYF

clone_size: few
j_call: TRBJ2-1
d_call: NA
v_call: TRBV18
cdr3_nt: TGTGCCAGCTCACCCCAGGCCTCAAACAATGAGCAGTTCTTC
cdr3_aa: CASSPQASNNEQFF

clone_size: NA
j_call: TRBJ1-1
d_call: TRBD1
v_call: TRBV19
cdr3_nt: TGTGCCAGTAGTATGGGACAGGGGTGGACTGAAGCTTTCTTT
cdr3_aa: CASSMGQGWTEAFF

clone_size: NA
j_call: TRBJ2-3
d_call: TRBD2
v_call: TRBV7-9
cdr3_nt: TGTGCCAGCAGCTTAGCTTCCCCGGGACTAGCGGGGGATACGCAGTATTTT
cdr3_aa: CASSLASPGLAGDTQYF

clone_size: NA
j_call: TRBJ2-1
d_call: TRBD2
v_call: TRBV5-1
cdr3_nt: TGCGCCAGCAGCTTCCTAGCGGGACAATACAATGAGCAGTTCTTC
cdr3_aa: CASSFLAGQYNEQFF

clone_size: NA
j_call: TRBJ2-3
d_call: TRBD2
v_call: TRBV7-8
cdr3_nt: TGTGCCAGCAGCTTAGTTGTCGCGCGGGAGGGCGGCACAGATACGCAGTATTTT
cdr3_aa: CASSLVVAREGGTDTQYF

clone_size: NA
j_call: TRBJ1-3
d_call: TRBD1
v_call: TRBV9
cdr3_nt: TGTGCCAGCAGCTCACAGGGACAGCGGAACTCTGGAAACACCATATATTTT
cdr3_aa: CASSSQGQRNSGNTIYF

clone_size: NA
j_call: TRBJ2-3
d_call: NA
v_call: TRBV27
cdr3_nt: TGTGCCAGCGCCTCTGCGAAGTTGAGCACAGATACGCAGTATTTT
cdr3_aa: CASASAKLSTDTQYF

clone_size: NA
j_call: TRBJ2-2
d_call: TRBD2
v_call: TRBV19
cdr3_nt: TGTGCCAGTAGTAACCCAAGCGGGAAGGTGACCGGGGAGCTGTTTTTT
cdr3_aa: CASSNPSGKVTGELFF